This passage covers 27 T cell receptor beta chains from one sample sequenced in a study of CD8+ T cells in alopecia areata. cDNA serving as the sequencing template came from extracted, reverse transcribed RNA. Profiled with immunoSEQ multiplex PCR; TCRdb holds only in-frame clones, not every one. Here the sample spans roughly 150,000 clones, roughly 50% being singletons. The source material was CD4+ T cells sorted from blood. The receptors stem from a human donor in good health.

With respect to this clone: One end of the junction does not line up with germline, which may come from a read error. The chain uses TRBV7-7 and TRBJ2-1; 7 nucleotides match TRBD1. This CDR3 has 15 amino acids. CDR1 and CDR2 from the germline V gene are SSHAT and FNYEAQ (reference sequence). The CDR3 region is CASSLNRGANNEQFF. The CDR3 DNA reads as TGTGCTAGCAGCTTAAACAGGGGAGCCAACAATGAGCAGTTCTTC.

The rearrangement uses TRBV4-1 and TRBJ2-1; a weak D match, TRBD2 (6 bases). From germline, CDR1 is MGHRA and CDR2 YSYEKL. This CDR3 region has 13 residues. Trimming shortened V by 5 bases and J by 6 bases, and 11 bases separated the two germline ends. For the CDR3, the DNA is TGCGCCAGCAGCTCCTTCGGGGGCAATGAGCAGTTCTTC. Encoded protein: CASSSFGGNEQFF.

The V and J genes are TRBV29-1 and TRBJ1-1; no clear D. This CDR3 has 14 amino acids. Trimming pared 6 bases from V and 1 base from J, leaving 15 bases between. Per germline, CDR1 SQVTM and CDR2 ANQGSEA. The DNA of the CDR3 is TGCAGCGTCCCGAGGCTAAGGGCGAACACTGAAGCTTTCTTT. As protein: CSVPRLRANTEAFF. The complete variable domain, with remaining parts taken from reference TRBV29-1 and TRBJ1-1, reads SAVISQKPSRDICQRGTSLTIQCQVDSQVTMMFWYRQQPGQSLTLIATANQGSEATYESGFVIDKFPISRPNLTFSTLTVSNMSPEDSSIYLCSVPRLRANTEAFFGQGTRLTVV.

The genes are TRBV2 and TRBJ1-5, with D uncertain. The CDR3 spans 15 residues. CDR1 is SNHLY, CDR2 FYNNEI, per germline. Trimming shortened V by 4 bases and J by 5 bases, and 15 bases separated the two germline ends. In DNA form, the CDR3 reads TGTGCCAGCAGTGCGCAACCGGGAAACTATCAGCCCCAGCATTTT. Protein product: CASSAQPGNYQPQHF.

This clone has a handful of counts. This sample includes further DNA sequences coding for the same CDR3. The chain couples TRBV29-1 to TRBJ2-5, with 8 bases aligning to TRBD1. CDR3 length equals 11 residues. The germline gives CDR1 SQVTM, CDR2 ANQGSEA. V dropped 6 bases and J dropped 5; count of bases not matched to a gene: 2. The CDR3 sequence is CSVGQGETQYF. CDR3 nucleotides: TGCAGCGTAGGACAGGGTGAGACCCAGTACTTC.

This sequence joins TRBV10-3 and TRBJ2-5; 7 bases align to TRBD2. The CDR3 loop spans 14 amino acids. With 3 bases clipped from V and 5 bases from J, the junction kept 6 bases outside the gene matches. CDR1 is ENHRY and CDR2 is SYGVKD in the germline V gene. In DNA form, the CDR3 reads TGTGCCATCAGTGACGGGGGAGGGTCGGAGACCCAGTACTTC. This encodes CAISDGGGSETQYF.

The chain employs TRBV29-1 and TRBJ1-2; D gene ambiguous. Germline V CDR1 and CDR2: SQVTM, ANQGSEA. Trimming left V 3 bases short and J 6 bases short, with 8 bases between. The CDR3 runs 11 residues. The CDR3 loop is CSVDFGHGYTF. The CDR3 DNA reads as TGCAGCGTTGACTTCGGGCATGGCTACACCTTC.

The rearrangement links TRBV19 to TRBJ2-5; tentatively, D is TRBD1 or TRBD2 (5 bases each). This CDR3 is 14 amino acids long. The germline CDR1 and CDR2 sequences are LNHDA and SQIVND (reference sequence). Trimming shortened V by 6 bases and J by 4 bases, and 15 bases separated the two germline ends. The CDR3 nucleotides read TGTGCCAGTAGGCTCGGGACCATGGGAGAGACCCAGTACTTC. Translated: CASRLGTMGETQYF.

The genes are TRBV29-1 and TRBJ2-7; D is possibly TRBD1 (6 bases). CDR3 length: 12 residues. V lost 4 bases to trimming and J lost 4 bases, with 11 bases between them. The germline V gene has CDR1 SQVTM and CDR2 ANQGSEA. In nucleotides, the CDR3 is TGCAGCGTTGGCAGGGGTGGGTACGAGCAGTACTTC. This encodes CSVGRGGYEQYF.

This clone was detected many times. The chain joins TRBV7-2 to TRBJ2-2; TRBD2 matches 11 bases. The V and J ends lost 5 bases and 5 bases, in that order; junction bases with no gene match: 16. Looked up from germline, CDR1 is SGHTA and CDR2 is FQGNSA. CDR3 size: 19 residues. In DNA form, the CDR3 reads TGTGCCAGCAGCCCTGGGACCACTAGCGGGAGAGGGCGAACCGGGGAGCTGTTTTTT. Residues: CASSPGTTSGRGRTGELFF.

V gene TRBV2 combines with J gene TRBJ2-5, with D unclear. The CDR3 length is 14 residues. The V end lost 6 bases, the J end lost 0 bases, and 11 bases lay between the germline ends. From germline, CDR1 is SNHLY and CDR2 FYNNEI. CDR3 loop: CASRMMRNQETQYF. CDR3 bases: TGTGCCAGCAGAATGATGAGAAACCAAGAGACCCAGTACTTC.

The V call is TRBV5-4, the J call TRBJ1-2; D is unclear. Germline CDR1 and CDR2: SGHNT and YYREEE (reference sequence). Trimming stripped 5 bases from V and 2 bases from J, with 16 bases between. There are 15 residues in the CDR3. The CDR3 protein is CASRIWAAGNYGYTF. In DNA, the CDR3 is TGTGCCAGCAGGATCTGGGCGGCGGGGAACTATGGCTACACCTTC.

The J gene is TRBJ1-5, the V gene TRBV6-1; possibly TRBD1 for D (6 bases). Trimming took 3 bases from V and 1 from J, leaving 7 bases between them. CDR3 length: 14 amino acids. CDR1 is MNHNS, CDR2 SASEGT, per germline. The CDR3 here is CASSDRGSNQPQHF. In nucleotides, the CDR3 is TGTGCCAGCAGTGACAGGGGAAGCAATCAGCCCCAGCATTTT.

This clone was observed a few times. The rearrangement uses TRBV29-1 and TRBJ2-4, with D perhaps matching TRBD2 (5 bases). Trimming removed 2 bases from V and 12 bases from J, with 17 bases in between. CDR1 and CDR2 (germline): SQVTM, ANQGSEA. The CDR3 has 13 amino acids. The CDR3 region has the DNA TGCAGCGTTGAACCTCGGACTGGAAAGGGTCAGTACTTC. It codes for CSVEPRTGKGQYF. The whole variable domain, filled in from reference TRBV29-1 and TRBJ2-4, reads SAVISQKPSRDICQRGTSLTIQCQVDSQVTMMFWYRQQPGQSLTLIATANQGSEATYESGFVIDKFPISRPNLTFSTLTVSNMSPEDSSIYLCSVEPRTGKGQYFGAGTRLSVL.

V is TRBV7-2 and J is TRBJ1-1; 9 bases match TRBD1. The CDR3 loop spans 15 amino acids. Germline V gene sequence: CDR1 SGHTA, CDR2 FQGNSA. Unmatched junction bases numbered 8, after V lost 5 bases and J lost 4 bases. The CDR3 loop reads CASSGNRGLGTEAFF. The CDR3 DNA sequence: TGTGCCAGCAGCGGCAACAGGGGGCTGGGCACTGAAGCTTTCTTT.

Regarding this clone: At the DNA level, this CDR3 is encoded by other sequences in the same sample as well. The genes are TRBV29-1 and TRBJ1-1; the D is unclear. Germline V CDR1 and CDR2: SQVTM, ANQGSEA. V was clipped by 1 base and J by 0 bases, with 6 bases between them. The CDR3 extends over 13 amino acids. CDR3 DNA sequence: TGCAGCGTTGAAGGCAGGCTGAACACTGAAGCTTTCTTT. Protein product: CSVEGRLNTEAFF.

The rearrangement joins TRBV11-1 to TRBJ2-2; the match to TRBD2 covers 9 bases. The germline CDR1 and CDR2 sequences are SGHAT and FQDESV (reference sequence). The trim removed 2 bases at V and 6 bases at J, leaving 7 bases unmatched. The CDR3 totals 16 residues. Here the CDR3 DNA reads TGTGCCAGCAGCTTATCAGCCGGGACTAGCTCCGGGGAGCTGTTTTTT. This sequence encodes CASSLSAGTSSGELFF.

The chain joins TRBV6-6 to TRBJ2-5, with D hard to call. The V end lost 6 bases, the J end lost 5 bases, and 10 bases lay between the germline ends. The CDR3 covers 12 residues. The germline V gene encodes CDR1 MNHNY and CDR2 SVGAGI (reference sequence). CDR3 in amino acids: CASRSLRETQYF. In DNA, the CDR3 is TGTGCCAGCAGGTCACTTCGGGAGACCCAGTACTTC.

The sample holds a few counts of this clone. The rearrangement uses TRBV29-1 and TRBJ2-1, with 9 bases identical to TRBD2. Germline V CDR1 and CDR2: SQVTM, ANQGSEA. The CDR3 length is 15 residues. With V trimmed by 6 bases and J by 7 bases, 13 bases remained unmatched. The CDR3 sequence: CSVRTSDAVRNEQFF. The CDR3 DNA sequence: TGCAGCGTGAGGACTAGCGATGCGGTCAGGAATGAGCAGTTCTTC.

The chain uses TRBV5-1 and TRBJ2-2, with D possibly TRBD1 on 6 matching bases. The germline V gene has CDR1 SGHRS and CDR2 YFSETQ. The CDR3 has 16 residues. V was clipped by 7 bases and J by 1 base, with 17 bases between them. The CDR3 here is CASAADGGGNTGELFF. The CDR3 DNA sequence: TGCGCCAGCGCCGCAGATGGGGGCGGGAACACCGGGGAGCTGTTTTTT.

This chain links TRBV7-2 with TRBJ2-7; 7 bases align to TRBD1. CDR1 SGHTA and CDR2 FQGNSA come from the germline V gene. This CDR3 is built from 16 residues. V lost 5 bases and J lost 0; bases outside the gene matches: 10. CDR3 amino acids: CASSTYVGQSSYEQYF. The CDR3 region has the DNA TGTGCCAGCAGCACGTACGTGGGACAGAGCTCCTACGAGCAGTACTTC.

The CDR3 reads CASGRTASTDTQYF. In nucleotides, the CDR3 is TGCGCCAGCGGCCGGACGGCAAGCACAGATACGCAGTATTTT. This rearrangement joins TRBV5-1 to TRBJ2-3; no firm D call. This CDR3 contains 14 residues. The ends were cut back, 7 bases at V and 0 bases at J, with 12 bases in the middle. Germline values: CDR1 SGHRS, CDR2 YFSETQ.

This clone was counted between two and nine times. The chain recombines TRBV29-1 with TRBJ1-1; 7 bases map to TRBD1. The J segment lost 1 base and the V segment lost 4 bases, leaving 9 bases of the junction unmatched. Germline V lookup: CDR1 SQVTM, CDR2 ANQGSEA. The CDR3 is made up of 15 amino acids. CDR3 sequence reads: CSVGRTGQTNTEAFF. CDR3 coding DNA: TGCAGCGTTGGCAGAACGGGACAGACGAACACTGAAGCTTTCTTT.

This rearrangement joins TRBV5-1 to TRBJ2-4; 8 bases match TRBD1. V shed 2 bases, J shed 0 bases, and the junction held 7 bases outside the gene matches. The CDR3 has 17 residues. Looked up from germline, CDR1 is SGHRS and CDR2 is YFSETQ. The CDR3 here is CASSFGLQGGAKNIQYF. DNA for the CDR3: TGCGCCAGCAGCTTTGGATTACAGGGGGGAGCCAAAAACATTCAGTACTTC.

This chain links TRBV11-2 with TRBJ2-3, with TRBD1 matching over 7 bases. With 4 bases clipped from V and 3 bases from J, the junction kept 7 bases outside the gene matches. Germline V gives CDR1 SGHAT, CDR2 FQNNGV. CDR3 length equals 15 residues. The CDR3 DNA is TGTGCCAGCAGCTCGGACAGGTCTGGGACAGATACGCAGTATTTT. Amino acid sequence: CASSSDRSGTDTQYF.

This chain connects TRBV29-1 to TRBJ1-1; 9 nucleotides agree with TRBD1. In germline, CDR1 is SQVTM, CDR2 ANQGSEA. This CDR3 spans 12 amino acids. V shed 7 bases and J 4 bases; nucleotides not matched to a gene: 4. In DNA form, the CDR3 reads TGCAGCGCCGCGGACAGGGGCACTGAAGCTTTCTTT. Its protein product is CSAADRGTEAFF.

The chain uses TRBV5-6 and TRBJ2-7; D not certain. V dropped 0 bases and J dropped 2 bases, with 9 bases sitting between them. CDR1 SGHDT and CDR2 YYEEEE come from the germline V gene. The CDR3 has 14 residues. CDR3 in amino acids: CASSLGGTTYEQYF. The CDR3, as DNA: TGTGCCAGCAGCTTGGGCGGAACTACCTACGAGCAGTACTTC.